The 26 T cell receptor beta chains reported below all come from one sample, sequenced in a study of blood T cells in healthy people across ages. Primers used in a second PCR of roughly 6 to 11 cycles were a sample-barcoded 5' primer and a J-beta primer mix. TCRdb passed the 5' RACE reads through MiXCR, listing each CDR3 protein once. The profile shows hundreds of thousands of distinct CDR3 sequences, around 30% of them singletons. The sequenced material came from blood. These receptors were taken from an elderly woman in good health.

This clonotype has just a few counts. One end of the junction fails to match germline, which may point to a read error. This chain joins TRBV7-2 and TRBJ2-1, with 12 bases that match TRBD2. The CDR3 contains 18 residues. Germline lookup yields CDR1 SGHTA and CDR2 FQGNSA. The CDR3, as DNA: TGTGCCGGCAGCTCGGGGGCAACTAGCGGGGGGACATACAATGAGCAGTTCTTC. Amino acids: CAGSSGATSGGTYNEQFF.

This clonotype was observed at least ten times. This chain links TRBV7-2 with TRBJ2-3; perhaps TRBD2 as D (7 bases). The CDR3 is 17 residues long. The germline V and J ends were trimmed by 0 bases and 1 base, with 14 bases remaining between them. Per the germline V gene, CDR1 is SGHTA and CDR2 is FQGNSA. The CDR3 DNA follows: TGTGCCAGCAGCTTAGCTCTACGCGGGGGCGGCACAGATACGCAGTATTTT. This gives the protein CASSLALRGGGTDTQYF.

This clonotype was counted only a few times. The chain links TRBV20-1 to TRBJ2-1, with TRBD1 matching over 8 bases. The V segment lost 6 bases and the J segment 4 bases; nucleotides outside the gene matches: 17. The CDR3 is 17 amino acids. Germline lookup yields CDR1 DFQATT and CDR2 SNEGSKA (reference sequence). This CDR3 reads CSAPNPPNRGYYNEQFF. The CDR3 DNA reads as TGCAGTGCCCCTAACCCCCCGAACAGGGGGTATTACAATGAGCAGTTCTTC.

The chain recombines TRBV28 with TRBJ2-1, with TRBD1 matching 7 bases. V dropped 2 bases and J dropped 10; count of bases not matched to a gene: 11. CDR1 and CDR2 from the germline V gene are MDHEN and SYDVKM. This CDR3 spans 15 amino acids. CDR3 sequence: CASSLAATGSGEQFF. The DNA of the CDR3 is TGTGCCAGCAGTTTAGCAGCGACAGGGTCCGGGGAGCAGTTCTTC.

Many counts were recorded for this clonotype. This chain uses TRBV11-2 with TRBJ1-2, with D possibly matching TRBD1 (5 bases). Germline loops: CDR1 SGHAT, CDR2 FQNNGV. Trimming left V 6 bases short and J 4 bases short, with 9 bases between. CDR3 length equals 12 residues. The CDR3 spells CASRGPGYGYTF. The CDR3 DNA is TGTGCCAGCAGGGGGCCCGGCTATGGCTACACCTTC.

There are many counts of this clonotype. The chain uses TRBV7-2 and TRBJ1-2; D may be TRBD1 (6 bases). The germline CDR1 and CDR2 sequences are SGHTA and FQGNSA. The CDR3 consists of 15 residues. V lost 1 base and J 2 bases, leaving 11 bases between the germline ends. CDR3 in DNA: TGTGCCAGCAGCTTAGTCGGGGGCAACAACTATGGCTACACCTTC. The encoded protein is CASSLVGGNNYGYTF.

This clonotype was counted between two and nine times. The CDR3 sequence is CASTEDRGRYNEQFF. In nucleotides, the CDR3 is TGTGCCAGCACCGAGGACAGGGGGCGGTACAATGAGCAGTTCTTC. This chain joins TRBV6-1 and TRBJ2-1, with 11 nucleotides matching TRBD1. V was clipped by 7 bases and J by 4 bases; unmatched bases: 6. Per the germline V gene, CDR1 is MNHNS and CDR2 is SASEGT. The CDR3 has 15 amino acids.

Note on this clonotype: Its ends do not fully match the called genes, so a read error is possible. This chain links TRBV28 with TRBJ1-4, with a tentative D call TRBD1 (5 bases). This CDR3 has 15 residues. Germline V gene lookup returns CDR1 MDHEN and CDR2 SYDVKM. The CDR3 coding sequence is TGTGCCAGCAGTTTAGTCACAGGCTCCGGTGAAAAACGGTTTTTT. Encoded protein: CASSLVTGSGEKRFF.

This clonotype was counted a few times. This may be a read error: a much more frequent sequence differs by one nucleotide. V and J are TRBV6-2 or TRBV6-3 and TRBJ2-5; D might be TRBD1 or TRBD2, each matching 5 bases. Germline lookup yields CDR1 MNHEY and CDR2 SVGEGT. CDR3 length: 14 residues. V lost 4 bases to trimming and J lost 3 bases, with 12 bases between them. The CDR3 sequence is CASSCSGQEETQYF. The CDR3 coding sequence is TGTGCCAGCAGTTGCTCGGGGCAGGAAGAGACCCAGTACTTC.

V is TRBV5-1 and J is TRBJ2-6; D is perhaps TRBD1 or TRBD2 (5 bases each). The CDR3 has 15 amino acids. V lost 4 bases and J lost 2, with 10 bases in between. Germline V gives CDR1 SGHRS, CDR2 YFSETQ. The CDR3: CASSLRDAGANVLTF. Written as DNA, the CDR3 is TGCGCCAGCAGCCTCCGGGACGCTGGGGCCAACGTCCTGACTTTC.

Worth noting for this clonotype: The junction departs from the called germline gene at one end, perhaps through a read error. The V gene is TRBV7-2, the J gene TRBJ2-4; TRBD1 matches 12 bases. Germline values: CDR1 SGHTA, CDR2 FQGNSA. This CDR3 has 14 residues. CDR3 amino acids: CASSLGQGANIRYF. Written as DNA, the CDR3 is TGTGCCAGCAGCTTGGGACAGGGGGCAAACATTCGGTACTTC. Looking up the rest from reference TRBV7-2 and TRBJ2-4 gives the full variable domain: GAGVSQSPSNKVTEKGKDVELRCDPISGHTALYWYRQSLGQGLEFLIYFQGNSAPDKSGLPSDRFSAERTGGSVSTLTIQRTQQEDSAVYLCASSLGQGANIRYFGAGTRLSVL.

This clonotype was counted many times. Written as DNA, the CDR3 is TGTGCCAGCAGACCGACAGGGGCGGATGGCTACACCTTC. Translation gives CASRPTGADGYTF. The chain links TRBV12-3 or TRBV12-4 to TRBJ1-2, with 8 nucleotides matching TRBD1. There are 13 residues in the CDR3. Germline trimming cut 6 bases from V and 6 bases from J; bases unmatched to any gene: 6.

The chain carries TRBV25-1 and TRBJ2-1; D gene unclear. The CDR3 contains 14 residues. The germline CDR1 and CDR2 sequences are MGHDK and SYGVNS. V was pared by 8 bases and J by 7 bases, with 18 bases between. The chain's CDR3 is CASGIREVKNEQFF. Written as DNA, the CDR3 is TGTGCCAGCGGGATCCGTGAGGTGAAAAATGAGCAGTTCTTC.

The V gene is TRBV7-2, the J gene TRBJ2-2; D is uncertain. Between the trimmed V and J ends, which lost 4 bases and 0 bases, there was a span of 9 bases. The CDR3 length is 15 residues. CDR1 SGHTA and CDR2 FQGNSA come from the germline V gene. CDR3 sequence: CASSSALANTGELFF. In DNA, the CDR3 is TGTGCCAGCAGCTCAGCGCTGGCGAACACCGGGGAGCTGTTTTTT.

This clonotype has ten or more counts. The gene calls are TRBV20-1 and TRBJ1-6; 10 nucleotides agree with TRBD1. This CDR3 has 15 amino acids. From germline, CDR1 is DFQATT and CDR2 SNEGSKA (reference sequence). V dropped 5 bases and J dropped 7; count of bases not matched to a gene: 8. DNA of the CDR3: TGCAGTGCTCATCGACAGGGGGCGAGGAATTCACCCCTCCACTTT. It is translated as CSAHRQGARNSPLHF.

This clonotype was seen repeatedly, ten times or more. The chain joins TRBV5-1 to TRBJ2-5; 11 nucleotides match TRBD2. The ends lost 3 bases at V and 8 bases at J; junction bases unmatched: 9. CDR1 and CDR2 (germline): SGHRS, YFSETQ. This CDR3 has 15 amino acids. CDR3 sequence: CASSSRLAGPKTQYF. The CDR3 DNA reads as TGCGCCAGCAGCTCAAGACTAGCGGGGCCTAAAACCCAGTACTTC.

This clonotype has ten or more counts. The genes are TRBV29-1 and TRBJ1-1; 7 bases line up with TRBD1. The V gene end was trimmed by 6 bases and the J gene end by 2 bases; junction bases not matched to a gene: 3. The CDR3 runs to 12 residues. Per the germline V gene, CDR1 is SQVTM and CDR2 is ANQGSEA. CDR3 sequence (DNA): TGCAGCGTGAGGACAGGCAACACTGAAGCTTTCTTT. This translates into CSVRTGNTEAFF.

A few counts support this clonotype. The gene calls are TRBV5-5 and TRBJ2-1; D assignment may be TRBD1 or TRBD2 (5 bases each). CDR1 is SGHKS and CDR2 is YYEKEE in the germline V gene (reference sequence). The CDR3 length is 16 residues. Deletions cut 2 bases from V and 0 bases from J, with 12 bases between. CDR3 protein: CASSLSWDPSYNEQFF. The CDR3 nucleotides read TGTGCCAGCAGCTTATCCTGGGACCCCTCCTACAATGAGCAGTTCTTC.

In this sample, this clonotype turned up a few times. This chain connects TRBV3-1 to TRBJ1-1, with unresolved D. Germline-derived CDR1 and CDR2 are LGHDT and YNNKEL (reference sequence). Between the trimmed V and J ends, which lost 5 bases and 0 bases, there was a span of 7 bases. This CDR3 has 13 residues. The CDR3 loop is CASSDDLNTEAFF. CDR3 nucleotide sequence: TGTGCCAGCAGCGACGACTTGAACACTGAAGCTTTCTTT.

This clonotype was counted ten times or more. V and J are TRBV18 and TRBJ2-2; TRBD1 might be the D (6 bases). Trimming took 0 bases from V and 0 from J, leaving 11 bases between them. CDR3 size: 17 residues. Germline V CDR1 and CDR2: KGHSH, LQKENI. The CDR3 spells CASSPPGQSANTGELFF. The CDR3 DNA follows: TGTGCCAGCTCACCACCGGGACAATCCGCGAACACCGGGGAGCTGTTTTTT.

This clonotype was found many times. This rearrangement joins TRBV7-8 to TRBJ2-7, with 9 bases matching TRBD1. Germline V lookup: CDR1 SGHVS, CDR2 FQNEAQ. The V gene end was trimmed by 5 bases and the J gene end by 0 bases; junction bases not matched to a gene: 8. The CDR3 has 16 amino acids. The CDR3 coding sequence is TGTGCCAGCAGCGAGGACAGGGGCCACACCTCCTACGAGCAGTACTTC. The encoded protein is CASSEDRGHTSYEQYF.

To note about this clonotype: Given a much more abundant clone one base away, this may be a read error. The genes are TRBV11-2 and TRBJ2-5, with a weak D call TRBD1 (5 bases). Germline V gene data show CDR1 as SGHAT and CDR2 as FQNNGV. This CDR3 is 13 amino acids long. In DNA, the CDR3 is TGTGCCAGCGGCCAGGGTACTCAAGAGACCCGGTACTTC. Protein sequence: CASGQGTQETRYF. Variable domain in full (rest from reference TRBV11-2 and TRBJ2-5): EAGVAQSPRYKIIEKRQSVAFWCNPISGHATLYWYQQILGQGPKLLIQFQNNGVVDDSQLPKDRFSAERLKGVDSTLKIQPAKLEDSAVYLCASGQGTQETRYFGPGTRLLVL.

For this clonotype: Just one base apart from a much larger clone, this may be a read error. This chain links TRBV2 with TRBJ2-7; maybe TRBD1 (6 bases). The J call is uncertain, as TRBJ2-5 better fits the DNA end. This CDR3 is 16 amino acids long. Germline loops: CDR1 SNHLY, CDR2 FYNNEI. Here the CDR3 reads CAGSEGFRTVRETQYF. CDR3 nucleotides: TGTGCCGGCAGTGAAGGGTTCAGGACAGTAAGAGAGACCCAGTACTTC.

This clonotype was counted a few times. The chain couples TRBV18 to TRBJ2-7; TRBD1 is a possible D gene (6 bases). In germline, CDR1 is KGHSH, CDR2 LQKENI. The CDR3 has 12 residues. Trimming pared 2 bases from V and 5 bases from J, leaving 7 bases between. CDR3 sequence: CASSPDRHEQYF. The CDR3 nucleotides are TGTGCCAGCTCACCAGACAGGCACGAGCAGTACTTC.

There are many counts of this clonotype. The chain carries TRBV7-2 and TRBJ2-7; D gene unclear. V dropped 4 bases and J dropped 7 bases, with 8 bases sitting between them. CDR1 is SGHTA, CDR2 FQGNSA, per germline. The CDR3 consists of 11 residues. The CDR3 DNA sequence: TGTGCCAGCAGCTCTTCACTGGAGCAGTACTTC. This gives the protein CASSSSLEQYF.

On this clonotype: A much larger clone differs from this one at a single base, so this may be a read error. The gene calls are TRBV4-3 and TRBJ1-2, with unresolved D. The CDR3 has 15 residues. V was cut by 0 bases and J by 1 base, with 9 bases left in between. The germline V gene has CDR1 LGHNA and CDR2 YSLEER. The CDR3 region has the DNA TGCGCCAGCAGCCAAGATCACAGCGGTAACTATGGCTACACCTTC. It specifies CASSQDHSGNYGYTF.